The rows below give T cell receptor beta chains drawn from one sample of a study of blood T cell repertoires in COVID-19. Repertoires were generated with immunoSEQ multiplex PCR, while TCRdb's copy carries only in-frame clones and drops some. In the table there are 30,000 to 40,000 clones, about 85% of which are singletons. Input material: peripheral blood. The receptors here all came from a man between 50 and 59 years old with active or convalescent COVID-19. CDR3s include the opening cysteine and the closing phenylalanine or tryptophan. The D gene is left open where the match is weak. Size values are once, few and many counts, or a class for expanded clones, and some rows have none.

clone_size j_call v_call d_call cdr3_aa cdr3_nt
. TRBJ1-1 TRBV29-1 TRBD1 CSELRTDRRNTEAFF TGCAGCGAACTTCGTACGGACAGGCGGAACACTGAAGCTTTCTTT
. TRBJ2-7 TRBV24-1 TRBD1 CATSDPSTGPPYEQYF TGTGCCACCAGTGATCCCTCGACAGGGCCTCCCTACGAGCAGTACTTC
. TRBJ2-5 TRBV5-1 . CASSEIAAQETQYF TGCGCCAGCAGCGAAATAGCGGCCCAAGAGACCCAGTACTTC
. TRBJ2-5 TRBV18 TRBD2 CASSPAGGPYETQYF TGTGCCAGCTCACCAGCGGGAGGGCCATATGAGACCCAGTACTTC
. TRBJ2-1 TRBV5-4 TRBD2 CASSLSSGSPNEQFF TGTGCCAGCAGCTTGTCTAGCGGGAGTCCGAATGAGCAGTTCTTC
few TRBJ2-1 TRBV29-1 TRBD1 CSVEGGQGVNEQFF TGCAGCGTTGAAGGGGGACAGGGGGTCAATGAGCAGTTCTTC
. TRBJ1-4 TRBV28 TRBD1 CASRGQDATNEKLFF TGTGCCAGCAGGGGACAGGACGCAACTAATGAAAAACTGTTTTTT
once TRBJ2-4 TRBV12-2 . CAQSGVKNIQYF TGTGCGCAGTCGGGGGTCAAAAACATTCAGTACTTC
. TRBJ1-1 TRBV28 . CASSFVRDSLNTEAFF TGTGCCAGCAGTTTCGTGAGGGACTCCCTGAACACTGAAGCTTTCTTT
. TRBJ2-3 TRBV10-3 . CAISESRGDTQYF TGTGCCATCAGTGAGTCCCGGGGGGATACGCAGTATTTT
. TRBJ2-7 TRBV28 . CASSLPPGEQYF TGTGCCAGCAGTTTACCCCCGGGCGAGCAGTACTTC
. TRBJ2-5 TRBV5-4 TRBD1 CASSMTGEETQYF TGTGCCAGCAGCATGACAGGGGAGGAGACCCAGTACTTC
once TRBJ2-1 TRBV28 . CASSPRGSRHNEQFF TGTGCCAGCAGTCCCAGGGGTTCCCGTCACAATGAGCAGTTCTTC
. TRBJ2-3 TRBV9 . CASSVVVGGVGTDTQYF TGTGCCAGCAGCGTAGTAGTCGGGGGAGTCGGCACAGATACGCAGTATTTT
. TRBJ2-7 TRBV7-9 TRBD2 CASSSSLRSGRSEQYF TGTGCCAGCAGCTCCTCATTGCGGAGCGGGAGGTCCGAGCAGTACTTC
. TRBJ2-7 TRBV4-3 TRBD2 CASSQDSLAGGTYEQYF TGCGCCAGCAGCCAAGACTCACTAGCGGGAGGTACCTACGAGCAGTACTTC
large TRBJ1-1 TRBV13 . CASSLENRNTEAFF TGTGCCAGCAGCTTAGAAAACAGGAACACTGAAGCTTTCTTT
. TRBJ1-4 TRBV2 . CASRSSVGAEGEKLFF TGTGCCAGCAGGTCTAGTGTGGGTGCTGAGGGTGAAAAACTGTTTTTT
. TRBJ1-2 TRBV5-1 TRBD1 CASSPGQGLSYGYTF TGCGCCAGCAGCCCGGGACAGGGGCTTTCGTATGGCTACACCTTC
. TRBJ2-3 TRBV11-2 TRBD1 CASSFMTGGVPDTQYF TGTGCCAGCAGCTTCATGACAGGGGGCGTCCCAGATACGCAGTATTTT
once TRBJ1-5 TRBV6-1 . CASSEAWGWGGPQHF TGTGCCAGCAGTGAAGCGTGGGGTTGGGGGGGGCCCCAGCATTTT
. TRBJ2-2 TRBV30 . CAWSVGLALLRTGELFF TGTGCCTGGAGTGTTGGGCTAGCGCTCTTAAGGACCGGGGAGCTGTTTTTT
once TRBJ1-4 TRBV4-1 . CASSQGVALGREKLFF TGCGCCAGCAGCCAAGGGGTGGCACTAGGGAGGGAAAAACTGTTTTTT
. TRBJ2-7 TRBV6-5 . CASSYSVNYEQYF TGTGCCAGCAGTTACAGCGTCAACTACGAGCAGTACTTC
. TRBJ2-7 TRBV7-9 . CASSRGTYEQYF TGTGCCAGCAGCCGAGGGACTTACGAGCAGTACTTC
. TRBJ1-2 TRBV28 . CASSLVVQGRYGYTF TGTGCCAGCAGTTTAGTTGTGCAGGGGAGATATGGCTACACCTTC
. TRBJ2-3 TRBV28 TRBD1 CASSYRGGKYF TGTGCCAGCAGTTACAGGGGTGGCAAATATTTT
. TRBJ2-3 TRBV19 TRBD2 CASSRTSGRVGTDTQYF TGTGCCAGTAGTCGGACTAGCGGGAGAGTCGGGACAGATACGCAGTATTTT
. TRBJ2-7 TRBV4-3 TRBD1 CASSQGPGQTHEQYF TGCGCCAGCAGCCAAGGGCCGGGACAGACACACGAGCAGTACTTC
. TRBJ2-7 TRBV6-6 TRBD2 CASSYSKGGYSYEQYF TGTGCCAGCAGTTACTCGAAGGGAGGGTACTCCTACGAGCAGTACTTC